This TCR beta chain was recovered during a study of metastatic and nonmetastatic thyroid tumors. Study in general: Malignant thyroid and benign thyroid patients provided blood and tumor or nodule tissue whose repertoires were compared. Broader study findings: It was reportedly found that TCR beta diversity was significantly higher in malignant thyroid tumors than in benign nodules, a difference seen in both blood and tumor samples.

Of note for this clone: Its specificity is not known.

Not a single patient had been given any form of treatment at any point before undergoing thyroid surgery. How the authors handled the data: Clinicopathological groups differed in CDR3, with these differences serving to build a distant-metastasis classifier for papillary thyroid cancer. TCRdb reanalyzed the PCR reads via MiXCR. These V and J calls are TCRdb output, not the study's own analysis. Of about 21,000 clones in the sample, about a sixth are singletons; the top ten hold around 21%. Germline assignment: CDR1 MNHEY and CDR2 SVGAGI. There are 15 residues in the CDR3. Trimming pared 0 bases from V and 1 base from J, leaving 9 bases between.

The receptor comes from a male donor with papillary thyroid cancer or a benign thyroid nodule (not recorded which). Some clones in this sample may be carry-over from other donors' samples. This chain joins TRBV6-5 and TRBJ1-2; the D is unclear. What was sequenced was blood. CDR3 loop: CASSYSSALNYGYTF. The DNA for the CDR3 is TGTGCCAGCAGTTACTCTTCGGCCCTTAACTATGGCTACACCTTC.